This T cell receptor beta chain was profiled in a study of T-cell reconstitution after alpha-beta-depleted transplantation in children. Unique molecular identifiers were incorporated when the TCRbeta library was constructed. TCRdb fed the PCR reads into MiXCR, producing one record per CDR3 protein. The data hold approximately 510,000 distinct CDR3 sequences, with 15% to 20% observed a single time. This CDR3 is 14 amino acids long. V lost 4 bases and J lost 3, with 11 bases in between. CDR1 KGHDR and CDR2 SFDVKD come from the germline V gene. J is TRBJ1-2 and V is TRBV24-1; D remains ambiguous. The sequence derives from a human donor who donated a stem cell graft to a child with acute lymphoblastic leukemia. The specimen was PBMCs from the stem cell graft donor, collected from the stem cell graft. CDR3 DNA sequence: TGTGCCACCAGTGACCCCGTCAGAGACTATGGCTACACCTTC. As protein: CATSDPVRDYGYTF.